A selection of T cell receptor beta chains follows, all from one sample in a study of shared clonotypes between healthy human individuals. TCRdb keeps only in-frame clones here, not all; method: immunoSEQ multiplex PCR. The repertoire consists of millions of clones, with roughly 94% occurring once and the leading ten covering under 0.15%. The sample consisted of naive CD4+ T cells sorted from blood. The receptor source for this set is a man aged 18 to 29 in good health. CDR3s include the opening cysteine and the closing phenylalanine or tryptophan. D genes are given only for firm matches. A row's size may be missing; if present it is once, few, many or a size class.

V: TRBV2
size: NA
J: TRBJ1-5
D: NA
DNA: TGTGCCAGCAGGGACCCCTTTAGCAATCAGCCCCAGCATTTT
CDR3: CASRDPFSNQPQHF

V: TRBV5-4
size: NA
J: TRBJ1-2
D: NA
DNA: TGTGCCAGCAGCGTGCGGGGACCGGGGCATTACACCTTC
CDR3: CASSVRGPGHYTF

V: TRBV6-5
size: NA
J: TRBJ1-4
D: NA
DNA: TGTGCCAGCAGTTACCGGGGCAGTCCTAATGAAAAACTGTTTTTT
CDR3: CASSYRGSPNEKLFF

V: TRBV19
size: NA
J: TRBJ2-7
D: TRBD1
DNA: TGTGCCAGTTCGACAGGGGGCCTCTACGAGCAGTACTTC
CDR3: CASSTGGLYEQYF

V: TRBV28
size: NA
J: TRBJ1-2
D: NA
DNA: TGTGCCAGCGGCGGGGTTGGGGGAGGTGGCTACACCTTC
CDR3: CASGGVGGGGYTF

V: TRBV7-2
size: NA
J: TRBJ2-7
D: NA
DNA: TGTGCCAGCAGCTACATTGGACAACCCGACTACGAGCAGTACTTC
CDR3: CASSYIGQPDYEQYF

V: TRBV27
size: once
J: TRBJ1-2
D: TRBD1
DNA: TGTGCCAGCAGTCCTGACAGGGGGCTGAAAGCTAACTATGGCTACACCTTC
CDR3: CASSPDRGLKANYGYTF

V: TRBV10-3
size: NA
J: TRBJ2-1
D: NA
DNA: TGTGCCATCAGTGAGTCCACGGAGGGCTACAATGAGCAGTTCTTC
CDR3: CAISESTEGYNEQFF

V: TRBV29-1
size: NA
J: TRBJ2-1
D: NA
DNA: TGCAGCGTTTATAGTTTCTCCTACAATGAGCAGTTCTTC
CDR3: CSVYSFSYNEQFF

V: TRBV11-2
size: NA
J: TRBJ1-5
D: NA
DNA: TGTGCCAGCAGCTTAGGGCGGTTCAATCAGCCCCAGCATTTT
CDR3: CASSLGRFNQPQHF